Following are 32 T cell receptor beta chains from one sample sequenced in a study of T cells in Graves' hyperthyroidism and ophthalmopathy. Regions amplified from RNA transcripts were the TCR beta CDR3 regions. Primed by the HTBI set, a first-round RT-PCR was run on the TCR CDR3. TCRdb re-derived calls from the multiplex PCR reads in MiXCR, one entry per CDR3 protein. The sample holds about 360,000 distinct CDR3 sequences; approximately 20% are singletons and the top ten take approximately 4%. The specimen sequenced was blood. The receptors derive from a woman in her late teens or twenties with Graves' hyperthyroidism.

This clonotype has ten or more counts. V is TRBV5-1 and J is TRBJ1-3; 7 nucleotides agree with TRBD1. The trim removed 0 bases at V and 3 bases at J, leaving 3 bases unmatched. The CDR3 totals 15 residues. The germline CDR1 and CDR2 sequences are SGHRS and YFSETQ. CDR3 sequence (DNA): TGCGCCAGCAGCTTGGAAGGGGGCGGTGGAAACACCATATATTTT. Translating gives CASSLEGGGGNTIYF. Full variable domain (missing parts from reference TRBV5-1 and TRBJ1-3): KAGVTQTPRYLIKTRGQQVTLSCSPISGHRSVSWYQQTPGQGLQFLFEYFSETQRNKGNFPGRFSGRQFSNSRSEMNVSTLELGDSALYLCASSLEGGGGNTIYFGEGSWLTVV.

This clonotype appeared many times. The chain combines TRBV20-1 with TRBJ2-4; TRBD2 matches at 7 bases. The ends lost 1 base at V and 6 bases at J; junction bases unmatched: 6. The CDR3 loop spans 14 amino acids. The V gene's germline CDR1 is DFQATT and CDR2 SNEGSKA (reference sequence). The DNA of the CDR3 is TGCAGTGCTAGAGGGGGAGGGAGGTCAAACATTCAGTACTTC. This codes for CSARGGGRSNIQYF.

This chain joins TRBV12-3 or TRBV12-4 and TRBJ1-2, with 11 bases matching TRBD1. This CDR3 is 18 amino acids long. The ends lost 2 bases at V and 4 bases at J; junction bases unmatched: 12. The CDR3 here is CASSLPQNRDRGFYGYTF. CDR3 DNA: TGTGCCAGCAGTTTACCACAAAACCGGGACAGGGGGTTCTATGGCTACACCTTC.

At least ten counts were recorded for this clonotype. In nucleotides, the CDR3 is TGTGCCAGCAGCCAGGTGGTAGGCAATCAGCCCCAGCATTTT. Protein sequence: CASSQVVGNQPQHF. This rearrangement joins TRBV11-3 to TRBJ1-5, with D unresolved. V was shortened by 5 bases and J by 2 bases, with 10 bases between the two germline ends. The CDR3 totals 14 residues. Germline values: CDR1 SGHNT, CDR2 YENEEA.

This clonotype was counted ten times or more. The chain employs TRBV5-1 and TRBJ2-7, with a weak D call TRBD1 (6 bases). V was pared by 0 bases and J by 4 bases, with 8 bases between. The germline V gene encodes CDR1 SGHRS and CDR2 YFSETQ. This CDR3 comprises 13 residues. The CDR3 nucleotides are TGCGCCAGCAGCTTGGGGGACATTTACGAGCAGTACTTC. Translating gives CASSLGDIYEQYF.

The J gene is TRBJ1-2, the V gene TRBV12-3 or TRBV12-4; D ambiguous. Between the trimmed V and J ends, which lost 1 base and 6 bases, there was a span of 12 bases. The CDR3 is made up of 14 amino acids. The CDR3 spells CASSLGRRLNGYTF. The CDR3 bases are TGTGCCAGCAGTTTAGGGAGGAGGCTTAATGGCTACACCTTC.

Ten or more counts support this clonotype. CDR3 in DNA: TGCAGTGCCGTTACTGACCGGGCGCGAAGAGACAATCAGCCCCAGCATTTT. It is translated as CSAVTDRARRDNQPQHF. The rearrangement uses TRBV20-1 and TRBJ1-5; no clear D. Trimming took 6 bases from V and 3 from J, leaving 24 bases between them. The CDR3 has 17 amino acids. Germline CDR1 and CDR2: DFQATT and SNEGSKA (reference sequence).

This clonotype occurred many times. In DNA, the CDR3 is TGCGCCAGCAGCGTGGACCTTACTAGTACTGAAGCTTTCTTT. It encodes CASSVDLTSTEAFF. The chain couples TRBV5-1 to TRBJ1-1; D is uncertain. The CDR3 loop spans 14 amino acids. V shed 4 bases and J shed 5 bases, with 15 bases lying between them. Germline lookup yields CDR1 SGHRS and CDR2 YFSETQ.

The rearrangement links TRBV12-3 or TRBV12-4 to TRBJ2-5; D gene ambiguous. The ends were cut back, 9 bases at V and 4 bases at J, with 15 bases in the middle. CDR3 length: 13 amino acids. This CDR3 is CASGPGWRETQYF. Here the CDR3 DNA reads TGTGCCAGTGGCCCCGGGTGGCGAGAGACCCAGTACTTC.

The chain links TRBV28 to TRBJ1-6; 9 bases are shared with TRBD1. This CDR3 has 15 residues. With 7 bases clipped from V and 10 bases from J, the junction kept 11 bases outside the gene matches. The germline CDR1 and CDR2 sequences are MDHEN and SYDVKM. The chain's CDR3 is CASTPRDRVSSPLHF. The CDR3 DNA sequence: TGTGCCAGCACCCCCCGGGACAGGGTGAGCTCACCCCTCCACTTT.

This clonotype came up many times. The chain combines TRBV6-1 with TRBJ2-7; D is unresolved. CDR1 is MNHNS, CDR2 SASEGT, per germline. The CDR3 length is 16 residues. Trimming pared 7 bases from V and 3 bases from J, leaving 22 bases between. CDR3 DNA sequence: TGTGCCAGCACACCAAGCCCGGGTTTGAGGATCTACGAGCAGTACTTC. It encodes CASTPSPGLRIYEQYF.

This clonotype was seen many times. The chain joins TRBV5-1 to TRBJ1-2; TRBD1 might be the D (5 bases). Trimming shortened V by 5 bases and J by 4 bases, and 12 bases separated the two germline ends. The CDR3 loop spans 13 amino acids. Germline CDR1 SGHRS, CDR2 YFSETQ. The CDR3 DNA follows: TGCGCCAGCAGTACCGGGGGTTTCTATGGCTACACCTTC. Encoded protein: CASSTGGFYGYTF. The variable domain in full, completed from reference TRBV5-1 and TRBJ1-2, reads KAGVTQTPRYLIKTRGQQVTLSCSPISGHRSVSWYQQTPGQGLQFLFEYFSETQRNKGNFPGRFSGRQFSNSRSEMNVSTLELGDSALYLCASSTGGFYGYTFGSGTRLTVV.

This clonotype has more than one count but fewer than ten. The rearrangement links TRBV4-1 to TRBJ2-7, with no clear D. This CDR3 has 13 amino acids. V shed 3 bases and J shed 4 bases, with 10 bases lying between them. CDR1 MGHRA and CDR2 YSYEKL come from the germline V gene. The CDR3 DNA sequence: TGCGCCAGCAGCCACCTTGAGGATTACGAGCAGTACTTC. Its translation: CASSHLEDYEQYF.

Turning to this clonotype: A junction boundary mismatches the germline segment, possibly from a read error. The chain combines TRBV28 with TRBJ1-2; D is undetermined. The germline V gene has CDR1 MDHEN and CDR2 SYDVKM. CDR3 length: 12 residues. CDR3 loop: CASGSANYGYSF. The DNA of the CDR3 is TGTGCCAGCGGTAGTGCTAACTATGGCTACAGCTTC.

At least ten counts were recorded for this clonotype. The rearrangement joins TRBV20-1 to TRBJ1-5, with D unresolved. With 0 bases removed from V and 9 bases from J, the gap between germline ends came to 12 bases. Germline lookup yields CDR1 DFQATT and CDR2 SNEGSKA (reference sequence). The CDR3 spans 13 residues. This chain's CDR3 is CSARDHFVMPQHF. The CDR3 nucleotides read TGCAGTGCTAGAGATCATTTTGTCATGCCCCAGCATTTT.

This clonotype was detected many times. V and J are TRBV2 and TRBJ2-5, with a tentative D call TRBD2 (7 bases). Trimming left V 1 base short and J 2 bases short, with 11 bases between. This CDR3 comprises 15 residues. Looked up from germline, CDR1 is SNHLY and CDR2 is FYNNEI. The DNA of the CDR3 is TGTGCCAGCAGTGAAGAGAGGGGGGGGCAAGAGACCCAGTACTTC. Amino acid sequence: CASSEERGGQETQYF.

This clonotype was recorded many times. The chain joins TRBV6-1 to TRBJ1-2; no reliable D call. Germline V CDR1 and CDR2: MNHNS, SASEGT. The CDR3 contains 12 residues. The V and J ends lost 5 bases and 2 bases respectively, with 6 bases between them. DNA for the CDR3: TGTGCCAGCAGTCAACTCAACTATGGCTACACCTTC. Translated, it gives CASSQLNYGYTF.

This clonotype was detected many times. The chain employs TRBV29-1 and TRBJ2-7; 9 bases match TRBD1. Germline CDR1 and CDR2: SQVTM and ANQGSEA. The CDR3 loop spans 13 amino acids. Unmatched junction bases numbered 6, after V lost 7 bases and J lost 2 bases. The CDR3 is CSATGTGTYEQYF. The CDR3 bases are TGCAGCGCTACCGGGACAGGGACCTACGAGCAGTACTTC.

Comments on this clonotype: Given the absence of the conserved phenylalanine or tryptophan at the CDR3 end, a read error is likely. No DNA is shown, since the ends of the CDR3 on it are uncertain; the CDR3 is the one TCRdb lists. The chain has TRBV6-1 and TRBJ2-2; the listed D gene, TRBD1, was not tested against the DNA. From its first to its last residue, the CDR3 has 12 amino acids. Per the germline V gene, CDR1 is MNHNS and CDR2 is SASEGT. CDR3 loop: CASSRRPGELCL.

The table lists this clonotype with a count of one. The chain employs TRBV6-1 and TRBJ2-5; TRBD2 matches at 14 bases. The CDR3 is 18 residues long. Germline values: CDR1 MNHNS, CDR2 SASEGT. With 4 bases clipped from V and 4 bases from J, the junction kept 11 bases outside the gene matches. CDR3 in DNA: TGTGCCAGCAGTGCCGGTCTGCGACTAGCGGGAGGGGGAGAGACCCAGTACTTC. Translated, it gives CASSAGLRLAGGGETQYF.

This clonotype was recorded at least ten times. The junction differs from germline at one of its ends, possibly a read error. The J gene is TRBJ2-5, the V gene TRBV13; TRBD2 matches at 11 bases. The CDR3 runs to 16 residues. Germline V CDR1 and CDR2: PRHDT, FYEKMQ (reference sequence). The DNA for the CDR3 is TGTGCCAGCAGCCAAATAGCGGGGGGGCGGCAAGGGACCCAGTACTTC. Residues: CASSQIAGGRQGTQYF.

The V and J genes are TRBV4-3 and TRBJ2-5; TRBD1 or TRBD2 may be the D gene (5 bases each). The CDR3 spans 16 residues. V was pared by 0 bases and J by 3 bases, with 14 bases between. Looked up from germline, CDR1 is LGHNA and CDR2 is YSLEER. The CDR3 protein is CASSQDGDGGEETQYF. The CDR3 region has the DNA TGCGCCAGCAGCCAAGATGGGGACGGTGGGGAAGAGACCCAGTACTTC.

The rearrangement uses TRBV7-2 and TRBJ1-6, with no clear D. CDR1 SGHTA and CDR2 FQGNSA come from the germline V gene. This CDR3 has 13 amino acids. The germline V and J ends were trimmed by 5 bases and 4 bases, with 6 bases remaining between them. CDR3 sequence reads: CASSPLYNSPLHF. The CDR3 coding sequence is TGTGCCAGCAGCCCCTTATATAATTCACCCCTCCACTTT.

The chain couples TRBV30 to TRBJ1-1, with D uncertain. From germline, CDR1 is GTSNPN and CDR2 SVGIG (reference sequence). V shed 4 bases and J shed 2 bases, with 11 bases lying between them. The CDR3 sequence is 13 residues long. The CDR3 nucleotides read TGTGCCTGGACCAAAGGCCTAAACACTGAAGCTTTCTTT. Its protein is CAWTKGLNTEAFF.

This clonotype was recorded many times. The V call is TRBV18, the J call TRBJ1-1; D is perhaps TRBD1 (5 bases). The CDR3 is 15 residues long. The germline V gene has CDR1 KGHSH and CDR2 LQKENI. V lost 4 bases to trimming and J lost 1 base, with 13 bases between them. CDR3 sequence (DNA): TGTGCCAGCTCACGGGGGGATCAAGCGAACACTGAAGCTTTCTTT. This codes for CASSRGDQANTEAFF.

This clonotype was recorded many times. The chain combines TRBV2 with TRBJ2-6; D gene uncertain. CDR3 size: 17 residues. The germline V and J ends were trimmed by 6 bases and 0 bases, with 15 bases remaining between them. Germline lookup yields CDR1 SNHLY and CDR2 FYNNEI. The CDR3 DNA is TGTGCCAGCAGATACTATTACCGCAGCTCTGGGGCCAACGTCCTGACTTTC. It codes for CASRYYYRSSGANVLTF.

This clonotype occurred many times. V and J are TRBV30 and TRBJ2-7; 7 positions match TRBD1. Germline CDR1 reads GTSNPN; CDR2 reads SVGIG (reference sequence). The length of the CDR3 is 12 residues. With V trimmed by 5 bases and J by 7 bases, 8 bases remained unmatched. The CDR3 DNA reads as TGTGCCTGGGACAGGGATTCGAGAGAGCAGTACTTC. Residues: CAWDRDSREQYF.

This clonotype was seen many times. V gene TRBV20-1 combines with J gene TRBJ2-5; D not resolved. CDR3 length: 14 amino acids. The germline gives CDR1 DFQATT, CDR2 SNEGSKA (reference sequence). Trimming stripped 3 bases from V and 4 bases from J, with 15 bases between. CDR3 sequence: CSASADPLRETQYF. CDR3 bases: TGCAGTGCTAGTGCGGACCCACTTAGAGAGACCCAGTACTTC.

There are many counts of this clonotype. The V and J genes are TRBV6-2 or TRBV6-3 and TRBJ2-5; D gene uncertain. The V gene lost 6 bases and the J gene lost 9 bases, with 17 bases spanning the gap. This CDR3 spans 13 amino acids. The germline gives CDR1 MNHEY, CDR2 SVGEGT. CDR3 nucleotide sequence: TGTGCCAGCAGGCTAACTGGGGTACGGGCCCAGTACTTC. Translating gives CASRLTGVRAQYF.

This clonotype has a count of ten or more. The chain recombines TRBV29-1 with TRBJ1-1, with 7 bases matching TRBD1. This CDR3 comprises 13 residues. Germline V gene data show CDR1 as SQVTM and CDR2 as ANQGSEA. The ends lost 6 bases at V and 2 bases at J; junction bases unmatched: 6. The CDR3 DNA reads as TGCAGCGTGGGACAGCCAGTCAACACTGAAGCTTTCTTT. Its protein is CSVGQPVNTEAFF.

This clonotype was seen repeatedly, ten times or more. V usage is TRBV5-5 and J usage is TRBJ1-1; D unresolved. This CDR3 spans 15 amino acids. Trimming removed 3 bases from V and 0 bases from J, with 12 bases in between. In germline, CDR1 is SGHKS, CDR2 YYEKEE (reference sequence). The CDR3 is CASSSSTAMNTEAFF. The CDR3 coding sequence is TGTGCCAGCAGCTCCAGCACGGCAATGAACACTGAAGCTTTCTTT.

This clonotype was counted a few times. The V gene is TRBV12-3 or TRBV12-4, the J gene TRBJ1-1; 8 bases fit TRBD1. There are 15 residues in the CDR3. Trimming removed 6 bases from V and 0 bases from J; junction bases left unmatched: 6. The CDR3 region has the DNA TGTGCCAGCAGCCTGGACAGGGACTTGAACACTGAAGCTTTCTTT. Protein product: CASSLDRDLNTEAFF.